Listed here are 13 T cell receptor beta chains from one sample, sequenced in a study of blood T cell repertoires in COVID-19. Clones were sequenced by immunoSEQ multiplex PCR, and TCRdb holds only the in-frame ones, with some missing. The sample includes under 200,000 clones, around four fifths of them seen just once. Material for sequencing was peripheral blood. The source is a woman aged 55-70 years with acute or convalescent COVID-19.

As DNA, the CDR3 is TGTGCCAGCAGCACCCTAGCGGGGGGGCGCGAGCAGTACTTC. Encoded protein: CASSTLAGGREQYF. The chain uses TRBV21-1 and TRBJ2-7; the table's TRBD2 call for D was not verified on the DNA. TRBV21-1 is classified as a pseudogene. This CDR3 spans 14 amino acids.

The CDR3 coding sequence is TGCAGCGTTGAAGCCCGTGGCCGAGAAAAACTGTTTTTT. Translation gives CSVEARGREKLFF. The chain carries TRBV29-1 and TRBJ1-4, with unresolved D. The CDR3 has 13 residues. Trimming removed 1 base at V and 8 bases at J, with 11 bases between. The V gene's germline CDR1 is SQVTM and CDR2 ANQGSEA.

The chain is built from TRBV4-3 and TRBJ2-3; tentatively, D is TRBD1 (6 bases). V lost 6 bases and J 0 bases, leaving 10 bases between the germline ends. CDR3 size: 14 residues. CDR1 is LGHNA and CDR2 is YSLEER in the germline V gene. The CDR3 sequence: CASRRTVSTDTQYF. For the CDR3, the DNA is TGCGCCAGCAGGCGGACAGTTAGCACAGATACGCAGTATTTT.

This clone was recorded only once. The chain recombines TRBV2 with TRBJ1-2, with TRBD1 matching over 11 bases. J lost 3 bases, V lost 5 bases, and 8 bases had no gene match. The CDR3 is made up of 16 amino acids. Germline loops: CDR1 SNHLY, CDR2 FYNNEI. CDR3 sequence: CASSWTGGGRYYGYTF. Written as DNA, the CDR3 is TGTGCCAGCAGTTGGACAGGGGGCGGTAGGTACTATGGCTACACCTTC.

The chain has TRBV5-1 and TRBJ2-3, with 8 bases aligning to TRBD2. The junction had 4 bases not matched to a gene; V was cut back by 0 bases and J by 7 bases. Germline V gene data show CDR1 as SGHRS and CDR2 as YFSETQ. CDR3 length: 14 amino acids. The CDR3 nucleotides are TGCGCCAGCAGCTTGGAGGCTAGCGGGTATACGCAGTATTTT. It translates to CASSLEASGYTQYF.

This clone was seen a single time. This chain connects TRBV28 to TRBJ1-3; 12 nucleotides agree with TRBD1. The CDR3 has 17 amino acids. The germline V gene has CDR1 MDHEN and CDR2 SYDVKM. The V and J ends lost 3 bases and 2 bases, in that order; junction bases with no gene match: 5. CDR3 loop: CASSFYGTGGTGNTIYF. In DNA, the CDR3 is TGTGCCAGCAGTTTTTACGGGACAGGGGGCACTGGAAACACCATATATTTT.

This clone came up once. The chain is built from TRBV19 and TRBJ1-5; maybe TRBD1 (5 bases). Trimming pared 7 bases from V and 4 bases from J, leaving 14 bases between. The CDR3 sequence is 14 residues long. Germline CDR1 LNHDA, CDR2 SQIVND (reference sequence). This chain's CDR3 is CASIRRGQNQPQHF. In DNA form, the CDR3 reads TGTGCCAGTATTCGGAGGGGCCAGAATCAGCCCCAGCATTTT. The full variable domain, in which reference TRBV19 and TRBJ1-5 provide the parts outside the CDR3, is DGGITQSPKYLFRKEGQNVTLSCEQNLNHDAMYWYRQDPGQGLRLIYYSQIVNDFQKGDIAEGYSVSREKKESFPLTVTSAQKNPTAFYLCASIRRGQNQPQHFGDGTRLSIL.

This clone was seen a few times. The rearrangement joins TRBV6-1 to TRBJ1-1, with D tentatively TRBD1 (5 bases). Germline CDR1 is MNHNS and CDR2 is SASEGT. V lost 3 bases and J 1 base, leaving 9 bases between the germline ends. This CDR3 is 14 amino acids long. The CDR3 loop is CASSDTQGNTEAFF. Written as DNA, the CDR3 is TGTGCCAGCAGTGACACGCAGGGGAACACTGAAGCTTTCTTT.

This chain links TRBV7-6 with TRBJ1-1; D possibly corresponds to TRBD1 (6 bases). This CDR3 is built from 15 residues. CDR1 and CDR2 from the germline V gene are SGHVS and FNYEAQ. V was cut by 5 bases and J by 1 base, with 14 bases left in between. The CDR3 coding sequence is TGTGCCAGCAGCCCCATTGGGGGGGCGAACACTGAAGCTTTCTTT. It specifies CASSPIGGANTEAFF. Using reference TRBV7-6 and TRBJ1-1 for the parts outside the CDR3, the full variable domain is GAGVSQSPRYKVTKRGQDVALRCDPISGHVSLYWYRQALGQGPEFLTYFNYEAQQDKSGLPNDRFSAERPEGSISTLTIQRTEQRDSAMYRCASSPIGGANTEAFFGQGTRLTVV.

The chain combines TRBV27 with TRBJ2-5, with TRBD1 as a possible D gene (6 bases). The germline CDR1 and CDR2 sequences are MNHEY and SMNVEV (reference sequence). The CDR3 is 16 residues long. V lost 6 bases to trimming and J lost 0 bases, with 17 bases between them. The CDR3 here is CASRARGQGYQETQYF. In DNA, the CDR3 is TGTGCCAGCAGGGCCAGGGGCCAAGGCTACCAAGAGACCCAGTACTTC.

This clone was detected a few times. This chain links TRBV5-1 with TRBJ2-1, with TRBD2 matching 9 bases. The CDR3 totals 17 residues. V trimming: 4 bases; J trimming: 2 bases; junction bases outside the gene matches: 10. Per the germline V gene, CDR1 is SGHRS and CDR2 is YFSETQ. In nucleotides, the CDR3 is TGCGCCAGCAGCCCCCTCTTCTCTAGCGGGGCCTACAATGAGCAGTTCTTC. Amino acids: CASSPLFSSGAYNEQFF. Combining the CDR3 with reference TRBV5-1 and TRBJ2-1 gives the whole variable domain KAGVTQTPRYLIKTRGQQVTLSCSPISGHRSVSWYQQTPGQGLQFLFEYFSETQRNKGNFPGRFSGRQFSNSRSEMNVSTLELGDSALYLCASSPLFSSGAYNEQFFGPGTRLTVL.

This rearrangement joins TRBV28 to TRBJ2-7, with D maybe TRBD2 (6 bases). Germline V gene lookup returns CDR1 MDHEN and CDR2 SYDVKM. Trimming took 1 base from V and 0 from J, leaving 10 bases between them. This CDR3 is built from 15 residues. The CDR3 DNA sequence: TGTGCCAGCAGTTTATATGGGGGGAGCTCCTACGAGCAGTACTTC. Its translation: CASSLYGGSSYEQYF.

The sample holds a few counts of this clone. The rearrangement joins TRBV6-2 or TRBV6-3 to TRBJ1-1; D gene unclear. CDR3 length: 13 residues. Trimming removed 5 bases at V and 0 bases at J, with 7 bases between. Germline V gene data show CDR1 as MNHEY and CDR2 as SVGEGT. The CDR3 DNA sequence: TGTGCCAGCAGTACTCTCATGAACACTGAAGCTTTCTTT. Its translation: CASSTLMNTEAFF.